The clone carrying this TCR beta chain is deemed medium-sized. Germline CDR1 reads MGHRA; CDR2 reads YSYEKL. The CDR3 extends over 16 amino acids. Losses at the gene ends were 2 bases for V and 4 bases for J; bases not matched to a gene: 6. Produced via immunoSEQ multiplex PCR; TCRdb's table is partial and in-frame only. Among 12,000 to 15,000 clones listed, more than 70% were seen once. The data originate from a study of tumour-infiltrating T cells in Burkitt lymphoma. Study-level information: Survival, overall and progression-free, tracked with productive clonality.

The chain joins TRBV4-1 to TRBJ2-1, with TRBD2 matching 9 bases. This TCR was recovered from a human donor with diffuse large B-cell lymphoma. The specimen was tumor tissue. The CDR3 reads CASSQIAGARYNEQFF. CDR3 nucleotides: TGCGCCAGCAGCCAAATAGCGGGAGCACGATACAATGAGCAGTTCTTC.